This T cell receptor beta chain is from a study of human T cells and chemical hapten exposure (dated by TCRdb to the early 2020s). Background for the entire study: For sensitization, 2% DPC in acetone was applied to a roughly 2 cm by roughly 2 cm area of upper inner arm skin. Weekly therapeutic DPC doses were additionally applied to the scalp of patients throughout the roughly 25-week study period. Patch testing was performed on the upper back with Finn chambers containing 0.01% DPC, and the patch tests were scored after 6 days according to International Contact Dermatitis Research Group standards. Most of the patients in the cohort were female, and the cohort covered alopecia areata with under or over 50% scalp involvement, alopecia totalis and alopecia universalis. Libraries were pooled for sequencing, and variation in per-sample TCR yields was attributed mainly to small differences in library volumes within the pool. Peripheral blood TCR repertoire changes were tracked in vivo in alopecia patients during primary and secondary sensitization to the hapten diphenylcyclopropenone (DPC). Patient blood was sampled pre-sensitization (week 0) and at 2, 6 and about 24 weeks after DPC sensitization. Blood for TCR sequencing was provided by twenty-nine alopecia patients at one to four time points (pre-sensitization, 2, 6 and 24 weeks).

CDR1 and CDR2, looked up from the germline V gene, are SQVTM and ANQGSEA. Unmatched junction bases come to 6, with V trimmed by 4 bases and J by 6 bases. Inclusive of the bounding cysteine and phenylalanine, the CDR3 is 12 residues long. Only CDR3 DNA remains: 36 bases, in frame from the first base. The time point label of this sample denotes: patch test 1, 2 weeks after DPC sensitization. The sample's treatment or condition label, in plain terms: therapeutic diphenylcyclopropenone sensitization with weekly scalp DPC. At each patch-test visit, blood was drawn before the patch test was applied. Patients were eligible if aged 18 to 70, diagnosed with alopecia and judged suitable for DPC therapy, and pregnant patients were excluded. Total RNA was isolated from unfractionated whole blood collected in Tempus Blood RNA tubes. Receptor amplification or capture employed RACE. Data came from a NextSeq 500. During library preparation, unique molecular identifiers were attached to individual cDNA molecules so that TCRs could be counted in a quantitative, reproducible way. Each blood RNA sample was used to sequence both TCR alpha and TCR beta chains. The source study handled its data this way. The median number of TCRs per sample was 85,000 to 100,000, ranging from 23,224 to 690,600. V, J and CDR3 annotation of the TCR reads was carried out using the Decombinator software suite. To make PS versus PT1 abundance plots, every sample was subsampled to the same number of TCRs (28,000). TCRs were defined as expanded if absent before sensitization and observed at least eight times at the 2-week time point. Using fastp at Q25 and MiXCR, TCRdb reprocessed the public reads and kept productive beta chains. Each record represents a unique CDR3 protein, reported with the most common genes and DNA among its rows. These V and J calls rely on TCRdb rather than the paper's analysis. This sample comprises 85,000 to 100,000 distinct CDR3 sequences, roughly 12% of them detected only once. The ten largest clones add up to approximately 2% of the sample.

Note on this clonotype: The antigen it binds to is not known. Base-call qualities are not available, and no considerably larger clone is one nucleotide away.

Broad study findings and their caveats: No change with DPC sensitization was found in the number of TCRs above 1 in 1000 frequency, and no evidence of global repertoire structure alterations was found. Repeated subsampling changed both the strength of the expansion versus patch-test correlation and the threshold at which that correlation became significant. The number of PT1 expanded TCRs positively correlated with patch test score, significant at thresholds 8, 16 and 32 but not 4. Because every patient had alopecia, a presumed autoimmune disease, the patients' immune response might differ from that of healthy individuals. Expanded TCRs formed significantly more large CDR3 similarity clusters than pre-sensitization or healthy control sets, consistent with antigen-driven responses.

The input for sequencing was whole blood, taken in connection with sensitization to the hapten diphenylcyclopropenone (DPC). This chain joins TRBV29-1 to TRBJ2-7; 7 bases in the junction line up with TRBD1. This clonotype was obtained from a woman in her forties with alopecia areata. Some clones in this sample may be carry-over from other donors' samples. The DNA is as follows: TGCAGCGTTGTGAGACAGGGATCCGAGCAGTACTTC. It translates to CSVVRQGSEQYF.